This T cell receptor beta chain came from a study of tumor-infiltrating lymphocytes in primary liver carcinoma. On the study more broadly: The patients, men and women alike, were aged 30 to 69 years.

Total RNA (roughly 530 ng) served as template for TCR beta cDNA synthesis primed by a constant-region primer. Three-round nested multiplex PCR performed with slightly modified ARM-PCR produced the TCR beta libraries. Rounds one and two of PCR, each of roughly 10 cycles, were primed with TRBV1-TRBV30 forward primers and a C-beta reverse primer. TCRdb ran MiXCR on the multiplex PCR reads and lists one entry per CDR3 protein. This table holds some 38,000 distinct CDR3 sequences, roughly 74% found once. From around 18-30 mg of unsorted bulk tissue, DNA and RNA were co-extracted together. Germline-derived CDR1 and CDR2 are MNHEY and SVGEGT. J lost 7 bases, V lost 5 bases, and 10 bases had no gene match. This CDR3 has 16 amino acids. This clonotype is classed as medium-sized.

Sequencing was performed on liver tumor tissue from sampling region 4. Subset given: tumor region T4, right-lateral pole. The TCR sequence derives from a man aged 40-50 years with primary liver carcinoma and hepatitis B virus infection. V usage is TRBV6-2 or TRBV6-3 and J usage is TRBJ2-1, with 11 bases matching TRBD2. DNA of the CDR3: TGTGCCAGCAGTGACCCACTAGCGGGAGATAGAAATGAGCAGTTCTTC. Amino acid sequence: CASSDPLAGDRNEQFF.